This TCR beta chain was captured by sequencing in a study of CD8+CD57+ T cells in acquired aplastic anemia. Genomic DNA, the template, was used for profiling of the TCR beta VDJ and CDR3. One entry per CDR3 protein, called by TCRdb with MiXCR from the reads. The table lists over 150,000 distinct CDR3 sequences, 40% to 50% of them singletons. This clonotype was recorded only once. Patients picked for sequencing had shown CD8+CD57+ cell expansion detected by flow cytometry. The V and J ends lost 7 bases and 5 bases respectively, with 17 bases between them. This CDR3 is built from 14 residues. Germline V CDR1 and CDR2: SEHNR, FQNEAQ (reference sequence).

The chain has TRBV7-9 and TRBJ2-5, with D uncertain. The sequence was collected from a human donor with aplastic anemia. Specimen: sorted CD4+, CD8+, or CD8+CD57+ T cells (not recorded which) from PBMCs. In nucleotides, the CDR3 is TGTGCCAGCAACAAGGACCTTGAGTGGGAGACCCAGTACTTC. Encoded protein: CASNKDLEWETQYF.